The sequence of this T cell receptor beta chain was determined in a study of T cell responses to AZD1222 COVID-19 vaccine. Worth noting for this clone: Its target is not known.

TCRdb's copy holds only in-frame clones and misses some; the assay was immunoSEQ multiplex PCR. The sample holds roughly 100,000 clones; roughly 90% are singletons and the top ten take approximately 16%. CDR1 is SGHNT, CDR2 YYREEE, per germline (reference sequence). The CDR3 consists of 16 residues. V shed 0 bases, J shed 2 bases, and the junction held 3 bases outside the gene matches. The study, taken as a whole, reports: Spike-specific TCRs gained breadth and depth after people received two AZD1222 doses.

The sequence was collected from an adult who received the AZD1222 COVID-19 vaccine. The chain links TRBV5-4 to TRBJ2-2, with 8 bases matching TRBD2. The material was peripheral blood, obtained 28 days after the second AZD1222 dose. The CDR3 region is CASSLGLATNTGELFF. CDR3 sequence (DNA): TGTGCCAGCAGCTTGGGACTAGCGACCAACACCGGGGAGCTGTTTTTT.